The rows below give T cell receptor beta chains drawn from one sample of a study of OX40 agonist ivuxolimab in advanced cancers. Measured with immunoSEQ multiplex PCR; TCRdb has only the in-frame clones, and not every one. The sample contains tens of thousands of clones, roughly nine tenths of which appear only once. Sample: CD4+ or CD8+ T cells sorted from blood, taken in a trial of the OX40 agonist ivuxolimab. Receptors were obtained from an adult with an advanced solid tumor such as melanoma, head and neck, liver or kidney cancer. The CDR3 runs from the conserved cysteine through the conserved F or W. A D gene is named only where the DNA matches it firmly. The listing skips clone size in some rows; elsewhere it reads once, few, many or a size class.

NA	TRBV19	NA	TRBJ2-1	CASSPQGYNEQFF	TGTGCCAGTAGTCCCCAGGGCTACAATGAGCAGTTCTTC
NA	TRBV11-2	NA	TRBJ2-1	CASSSRAAHEQFF	TGTGCCAGCAGCTCTCGGGCGGCCCATGAGCAGTTCTTC
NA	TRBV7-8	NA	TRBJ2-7	CASSLALFSGSTYEQYF	TGTGCCAGCAGCTTAGCGCTGTTTAGTGGCTCAACCTACGAGCAGTACTTC
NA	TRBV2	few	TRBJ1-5	CASSDPRGNQPQHF	TGTGCCAGCAGTGACCCGAGGGGCAATCAGCCCCAGCATTTT
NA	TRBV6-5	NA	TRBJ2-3	CASSPLTADTQYF	TGTGCCAGCAGTCCTCTTACAGCGGATACGCAGTATTTT
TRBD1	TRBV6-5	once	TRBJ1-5	CASSPLRDSNQPQHF	TGTGCCAGCAGTCCCTTGCGGGACAGTAATCAGCCCCAGCATTTT
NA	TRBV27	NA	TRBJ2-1	CASSFPGNEQFF	TGTGCCAGCAGTTTTCCGGGCAATGAGCAGTTCTTC
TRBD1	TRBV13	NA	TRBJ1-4	CASSSQGLLEKLFF	TGTGCCAGCAGCTCACAGGGGCTTCTCGAAAAACTGTTTTTT
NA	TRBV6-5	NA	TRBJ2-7	CASSPNVEQYF	TGTGCCAGCAGTCCCAATGTTGAGCAGTACTTC
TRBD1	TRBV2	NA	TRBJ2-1	CASTWTGSYNEQFF	TGTGCCAGCACCTGGACAGGATCCTACAATGAGCAGTTCTTC
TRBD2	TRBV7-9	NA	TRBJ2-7	CASSPSGSSGRSSYEQYF	TGTGCCAGCAGCCCTAGTGGGTCTAGCGGGAGGAGCTCCTACGAGCAGTACTTC
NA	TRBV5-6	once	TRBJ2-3	CASSLARALTDTQYF	TGTGCCAGCAGCTTGGCCCGGGCGTTAACAGATACGCAGTATTTT
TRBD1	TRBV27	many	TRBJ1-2	CASSPDRDHNYGYTF	TGTGCCAGCAGTCCGGACAGGGATCATAACTATGGCTACACCTTC
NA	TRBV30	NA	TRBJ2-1	CACGQSSYNEQFF	TGTGCCTGTGGACAGAGCTCCTACAATGAGCAGTTCTTC
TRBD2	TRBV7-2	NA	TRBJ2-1	CASSFYQGLEEQFF	TGTGCCAGCAGCTTTTATCAGGGACTAGAAGAGCAGTTCTTC
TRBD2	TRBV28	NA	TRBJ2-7	CASSFLAGEGLGEQYF	TGTGCCAGCAGTTTCCTAGCGGGAGAGGGCTTGGGGGAGCAGTACTTC
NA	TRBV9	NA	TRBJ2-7	CASSVGWGAVEQYF	TGTGCCAGCAGCGTGGGGTGGGGGGCGGTCGAGCAGTACTTC
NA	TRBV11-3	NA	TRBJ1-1	CASSLGQNTEAFF	TGTGCCAGCAGCTTGGGACAGAACACTGAAGCTTTCTTT
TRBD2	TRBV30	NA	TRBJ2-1	CACQTSGAYNEQFF	TGTGCCTGCCAAACTAGCGGAGCTTACAATGAGCAGTTCTTC
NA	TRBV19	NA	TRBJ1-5	CASSIQDSGNQPQHF	TGTGCCAGTAGTATCCAAGACAGTGGGAATCAGCCCCAGCATTTT
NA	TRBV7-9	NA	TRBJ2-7	CASSFQGVLYEQYF	TGTGCCAGCAGCTTTCAGGGAGTATTGTACGAGCAGTACTTC
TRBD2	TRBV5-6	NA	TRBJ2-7	CASSYGTSSYEQYF	TGTGCCAGCAGCTATGGGACTAGCTCCTACGAGCAGTACTTC
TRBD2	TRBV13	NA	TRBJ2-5	CASSVGLAGWKTQYF	TGTGCCAGCAGCGTAGGACTAGCGGGATGGAAGACCCAGTACTTC
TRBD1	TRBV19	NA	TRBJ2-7	CASNPDRVGPYEQYF	TGTGCCAGTAACCCCGACAGGGTAGGACCTTACGAGCAGTACTTC
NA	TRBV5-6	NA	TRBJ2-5	CASSFGLATQYF	TGTGCCAGCAGCTTCGGGCTGGCGACCCAGTACTTC
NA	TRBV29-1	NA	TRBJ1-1	CSFKGTPGTYTEAFF	TGCAGCTTTAAAGGGACTCCGGGAACCTACACTGAAGCTTTCTTT
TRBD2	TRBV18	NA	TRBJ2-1	CASSPGLAGGPSHNEQFF	TGTGCCAGCTCACCCGGACTAGCGGGAGGGCCAAGCCACAATGAGCAGTTCTTC
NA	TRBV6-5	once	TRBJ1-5	CASSPQLHQPQHF	TGTGCCAGCAGCCCCCAGTTACATCAGCCCCAGCATTTT
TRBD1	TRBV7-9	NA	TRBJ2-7	CASTGAVYEQYF	TGTGCCAGTACAGGGGCAGTTTACGAGCAGTACTTC
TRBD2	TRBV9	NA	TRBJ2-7	CASSPSGTVSYEQYF	TGTGCCAGCAGCCCCAGCGGGACGGTCTCCTACGAGCAGTACTTC
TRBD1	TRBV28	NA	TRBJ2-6	CASSNDREGLGANVLTF	TGTGCCAGCAGTAACGACAGGGAAGGTTTGGGGGCCAACGTCCTGACTTTC
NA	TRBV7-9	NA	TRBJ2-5	CASSLKETQYF	TGTGCCAGCAGCTTAAAAGAGACCCAGTACTTC
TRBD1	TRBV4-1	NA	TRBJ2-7	CASSHGQGLSYEQYF	TGCGCCAGCAGTCACGGACAGGGTCTTTCCTACGAGCAGTACTTC
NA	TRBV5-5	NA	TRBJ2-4	CASSPHRGESRNIQYF	TGTGCCAGCAGCCCCCACCGGGGTGAGAGTAGAAACATTCAGTACTTC
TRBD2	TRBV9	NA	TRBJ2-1	CASSARLAGDSGEQFF	TGTGCCAGCAGCGCAAGACTAGCGGGAGACTCAGGTGAGCAGTTCTTC
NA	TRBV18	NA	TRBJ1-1	CASSPPGQIEAFF	TGTGCCAGCTCACCACCAGGACAAATTGAAGCTTTCTTT
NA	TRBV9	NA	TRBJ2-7	CASSLGTDNEQYF	TGTGCCAGCAGCCTCGGGACGGACAACGAGCAGTACTTC
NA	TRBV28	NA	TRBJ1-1	CASTIGRGGTEAFF	TGTGCCAGCACCATCGGACGTGGGGGGACTGAAGCTTTCTTT
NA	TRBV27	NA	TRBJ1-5	CASSLRGVPDQPQHF	TGTGCCAGCAGTTTAAGAGGGGTCCCCGATCAGCCCCAGCATTTT
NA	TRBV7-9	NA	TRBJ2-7	CASSLGFYEQYF	TGTGCCAGCAGCTTAGGATTCTACGAGCAGTACTTC
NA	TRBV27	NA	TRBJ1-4	CASSSLPGLEKLFF	TGTGCCAGCAGTTCGCTACCGGGTCTTGAAAAACTGTTTTTT
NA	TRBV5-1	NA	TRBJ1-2	CASSLGDMTLYGYTF	TGCGCCAGCAGCTTGGGGGACATGACCCTCTATGGCTACACCTTC
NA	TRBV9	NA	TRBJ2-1	CASSVGGGRDYNEQFF	TGTGCCAGCAGCGTAGGAGGGGGGAGAGACTACAATGAGCAGTTCTTC
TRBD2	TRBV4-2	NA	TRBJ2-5	CASSQDGGGGETQYF	TGTGCCAGCAGCCAAGATGGCGGGGGTGGGGAGACCCAGTACTTC
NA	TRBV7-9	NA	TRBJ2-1	CASSLVAAGGEEQFF	TGTGCCAGCAGCTTAGTCGCAGCCGGAGGGGAAGAGCAGTTCTTC
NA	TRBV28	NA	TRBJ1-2	CASSFPPYSNYGYTF	TGTGCCAGCAGTTTCCCCCCCTACAGTAACTATGGCTACACCTTC
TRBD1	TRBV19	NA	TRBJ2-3	CASTIGTALRDTQYF	TGTGCCAGTACCATCGGGACAGCTCTTCGTGATACGCAGTATTTT
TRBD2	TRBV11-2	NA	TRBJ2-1	CASSMGLAGGHPLYNEQFF	TGTGCCAGCAGCATGGGACTAGCGGGAGGGCATCCCCTATACAATGAGCAGTTCTTC